The clone carrying this TCR beta chain was picked up many times. Its antigen is not known. The record originates from a study of T cell repertoires in cytomegalovirus infection. Study background: Public TCR beta signature analysis indicated the presence of both CMV infection and matching HLA type. Whole-study results and caveats: The ex vivo response showed dominance by HLA-C-restricted CMV-specific TCR beta clonotypes. CMV carriers having the relevant HLA were flagged by cumulative public TCR beta family frequency.

TCRdb recomputed calls from the reads with MiXCR, one row per CDR3 protein. Of around 70,000 distinct CDR3 sequences detected, 4% appear once; the ten largest clones hold about 22%. The TCR originated in a human donor in good health (CMV status not recorded). Some clones in this sample may be carry-over from other donors' samples. Sequences were obtained from PBMCs.

CDR3 amino acids: CASSPGFTGQPQHF. CDR3 in DNA: TGTGCCAGCAGCCCGGGATTCACAGGGCAGCCCCAGCATTTT. The chain links TRBV7-2 to TRBJ1-5, with D possibly matching TRBD1 (6 bases). V lost 5 bases, J lost 7 bases, and 15 bases lay in between. The CDR3 runs to 14 residues. CDR1 and CDR2 (germline): SGHTA, FQGNSA.